Below, 28 T cell receptor beta chains from the same sample are listed, as sequenced in a study of PD-L1 blockade in urothelial cancer. Assay used: immunoSEQ multiplex PCR; TCRdb lists only in-frame clones, some missing. The sample contains 95,000 to 130,000 clones, about 89% of which appear only once. Time point defined: peripheral blood 6 weeks after treatment start. Source: PBMCs, taken around atezolizumab (anti-PD-L1) treatment. The source of these receptors is a man in his sixties with urothelial cancer.

This chain uses TRBV10-3 with TRBJ2-7; D is perhaps TRBD1 (7 bases). The V gene lost 3 bases and the J gene lost 3 bases, with 18 bases spanning the gap. The CDR3 is 16 amino acids. Per the germline V gene, CDR1 is ENHRY and CDR2 is SYGVKD. The chain's CDR3 is CAISDRGTAQNYEQYF. The CDR3 region has the DNA TGTGCCATCAGTGACCGGGGGACAGCCCAAAACTACGAGCAGTACTTC.

To note about this clone: Other DNA sequences from this sample encode an identical CDR3 as well. V usage is TRBV18 and J usage is TRBJ1-2; D is uncertain. Germline V gives CDR1 KGHSH, CDR2 LQKENI. The CDR3 consists of 13 residues. Trimming took off 2 bases at V and 2 bases at J, with 6 bases between the two ends. The CDR3 sequence: CASSPTENYGYTF. The CDR3 bases are TGTGCCAGCTCACCAACAGAAAACTATGGCTACACCTTC.

This chain connects TRBV5-1 to TRBJ1-5, with D tentatively TRBD1 (5 bases). The CDR3 is 15 amino acids. Germline assignment: CDR1 SGHRS and CDR2 YFSETQ. V was cut by 0 bases and J by 0 bases, with 7 bases left in between. CDR3 in amino acids: CASSLGTNSNQPQHF. CDR3 nucleotide sequence: TGCGCCAGCAGCTTGGGGACAAATAGCAATCAGCCCCAGCATTTT.

The rearrangement uses TRBV27 and TRBJ2-7; TRBD1 matches at 7 bases. After removal of 5 bases from V and 2 bases from J, the junction contained 9 bases not matched to a gene. The V gene's germline CDR1 is MNHEY and CDR2 SMNVEV (reference sequence). This CDR3 is built from 15 residues. The CDR3 DNA reads TGTGCCAGCAGTCCAAACAGGGGCTCTACCTACGAGCAGTACTTC. Translating it yields CASSPNRGSTYEQYF.

The rearrangement joins TRBV11-3 to TRBJ2-1; TRBD2 matches 7 bases. Germline values: CDR1 SGHNT, CDR2 YENEEA. The J segment lost 12 bases and the V segment lost 0 bases, leaving 8 bases of the junction unmatched. This CDR3 region has 14 residues. The CDR3 region is CASSLELGGRWQFF. The CDR3 DNA follows: TGTGCCAGCAGCTTAGAGCTCGGGGGGAGGTGGCAGTTCTTC.

This clone occurred a few times. The sample has other DNA sequences that encode this CDR3 too. The gene calls are TRBV6-5 and TRBJ2-7, with a weak D call TRBD2 (6 bases). This CDR3 comprises 14 residues. Deletions cut 1 base from V and 1 base from J, with 8 bases between. Germline CDR1 reads MNHEY; CDR2 reads SVGAGI. Here the CDR3 DNA reads TGTGCCAGCAGTTACTTGGGGGGATCCTACGAGCAGTACTTC. Translated: CASSYLGGSYEQYF.

V gene TRBV6-6 combines with J gene TRBJ2-7, with 7 bases matching TRBD2. The trim removed 6 bases at V and 2 bases at J, leaving 10 bases unmatched. Germline CDR1 is MNHNY and CDR2 is SVGAGI (reference sequence). The CDR3 has 15 amino acids. In nucleotides, the CDR3 is TGTGCCAGCAGCATACAGACGGGAGGTGCCTACGAGCAGTACTTC. Residues: CASSIQTGGAYEQYF.

A few counts support this clone. V usage is TRBV6-1 and J usage is TRBJ2-4; TRBD2 might be the D (5 bases). Trimming stripped 11 bases from V and 2 bases from J, with 10 bases between. Germline V lookup: CDR1 MNHNS, CDR2 SASEGT. The CDR3 consists of 12 residues. CDR3 amino acids: CASDSSKNIQYF. DNA of the CDR3: TGTGCCTCGGACTCCTCCAAAAACATTCAGTACTTC.

This clone has just one count. V usage is TRBV7-6 and J usage is TRBJ2-5; the match to TRBD1 covers 7 bases. The trim removed 5 bases at V and 3 bases at J, leaving 3 bases unmatched. The CDR3 runs 13 residues. The germline V gene encodes CDR1 SGHVS and CDR2 FNYEAQ. The CDR3 protein is CASSLGTEETQYF. DNA for the CDR3: TGTGCCAGCAGCCTTGGGACAGAAGAGACCCAGTACTTC.

The chain couples TRBV30 to TRBJ1-2, with D uncertain. CDR1 and CDR2 from the germline V gene are GTSNPN and SVGIG (reference sequence). Trimming cost V 2 bases and J 8 bases, with 18 bases left between them. CDR3 size: 14 residues. The CDR3 spells CAWSQPSLSRGYTF. CDR3 DNA sequence: TGTGCCTGGAGTCAACCCTCCCTCTCGCGGGGCTACACCTTC.

The chain employs TRBV5-1 and TRBJ2-7, with TRBD2 matching 14 bases. This CDR3 has 16 residues. V lost 4 bases, J lost 5 bases, and 8 bases stayed unmatched. From germline, CDR1 is SGHRS and CDR2 YFSETQ. The CDR3, as DNA: TGCGCCAGCAGCCCAGGGACTAGCGGGGGCCCCCACGAGCAGTACTTC. Translated, it gives CASSPGTSGGPHEQYF.

This clone has just one count. This chain uses TRBV6-1 with TRBJ2-5; 9 nucleotides agree with TRBD1. This CDR3 contains 14 residues. J lost 1 base, V lost 5 bases, and 2 bases had no gene match. The germline CDR1 and CDR2 sequences are MNHNS and SASEGT. The CDR3 spells CASSWDRAQETQYF. CDR3 nucleotides: TGTGCCAGCAGTTGGGACAGGGCCCAAGAGACCCAGTACTTC.

V usage is TRBV19 and J usage is TRBJ1-2; perhaps TRBD1 as D (5 bases). CDR1 is LNHDA, CDR2 SQIVND, per germline (reference sequence). The germline V and J ends were trimmed by 7 bases and 7 bases, with 16 bases remaining between them. This CDR3 is built from 13 residues. The CDR3 sequence is CASKGDGRSGYTF. CDR3 nucleotides: TGTGCCAGTAAAGGGGACGGGAGGAGTGGCTACACCTTC.

The chain links TRBV18 to TRBJ1-2, with a weak D call TRBD1 (6 bases). The ends were cut back, 0 bases at V and 4 bases at J, with 12 bases in the middle. The length of the CDR3 is 15 residues. The germline CDR1 and CDR2 sequences are KGHSH and LQKENI. The CDR3 sequence is CASSPPPAGAYGYTF. DNA of the CDR3: TGTGCCAGCTCACCACCGCCCGCGGGGGCCTATGGCTACACCTTC.

V is TRBV28 and J is TRBJ2-4, with TRBD1 identical over 8 bases. From germline, CDR1 is MDHEN and CDR2 SYDVKM. The CDR3 runs 16 residues. Trimming at V came to 7 bases and at J to 0 bases, leaving 8 bases not matched to a gene. The CDR3, as DNA: TGTGCCAGCATACAAGGGACAGGTCTAGCCAAAAACATTCAGTACTTC. It specifies CASIQGTGLAKNIQYF.

The chain uses TRBV19 and TRBJ2-6; D remains unclear. Trimming cost V 1 base and J 0 bases, with 10 bases left between them. Germline V CDR1 and CDR2: LNHDA, SQIVND (reference sequence). The CDR3 extends over 17 amino acids. CDR3 loop: CASSIGGSYSGANVLTF. The CDR3, as DNA: TGTGCCAGTAGTATAGGCGGATCATACTCTGGGGCCAACGTCCTGACTTTC.

The rearrangement uses TRBV6-6 and TRBJ2-1; D remains ambiguous. From germline, CDR1 is MNHNY and CDR2 SVGAGI (reference sequence). V was shortened by 2 bases and J by 7 bases, with 6 bases between the two germline ends. The CDR3 has 12 amino acids. This chain's CDR3 is CASSYVGNEQFF. In DNA form, the CDR3 reads TGTGCCAGCAGTTACGTCGGTAATGAGCAGTTCTTC.

This sequence joins TRBV7-3 and TRBJ2-3, with D perhaps matching TRBD2 (7 bases). V lost 5 bases to trimming and J lost 6 bases, with 21 bases between them. The CDR3 spans 16 residues. CDR1 and CDR2 from the germline V gene are SGHTA and FQGTGA. The CDR3 sequence: CASSTNGRGGGDTQYF. In nucleotides, the CDR3 is TGTGCCAGCAGCACCAATGGGCGAGGGGGGGGCGATACGCAGTATTTT.

V is TRBV10-1 and J is TRBJ2-2, with 8 bases identical to TRBD1. CDR1 WNHNN and CDR2 SYGVQD come from the germline V gene (reference sequence). The CDR3 is 15 amino acids. The ends lost 4 bases at V and 7 bases at J; junction bases unmatched: 8. CDR3 in DNA: TGCGCCAGCAGTGCCCTGACAGGGGCGGGCGGGGAGCTGTTTTTT. It encodes CASSALTGAGGELFF.

The genes are TRBV11-2 and TRBJ2-7, with 10 bases identical to TRBD1. There are 14 residues in the CDR3. Germline assignment: CDR1 SGHAT and CDR2 FQNNGV. Trimming took 5 bases from V and 3 from J; bases not matched to a gene: 4. CDR3: CASSIGQGVYEQYF. As DNA, the CDR3 is TGTGCCAGCAGCATCGGACAGGGGGTCTACGAGCAGTACTTC. Looking up the rest from reference TRBV11-2 and TRBJ2-7 gives the full variable domain: EAGVAQSPRYKIIEKRQSVAFWCNPISGHATLYWYQQILGQGPKLLIQFQNNGVVDDSQLPKDRFSAERLKGVDSTLKIQPAKLEDSAVYLCASSIGQGVYEQYFGPGTRLTVT.

The rearrangement links TRBV6-6 to TRBJ2-1, with 10 bases aligning to TRBD2. The CDR3 consists of 15 residues. The germline V gene has CDR1 MNHNY and CDR2 SVGAGI (reference sequence). V dropped 8 bases and J dropped 9; count of bases not matched to a gene: 13. The CDR3 nucleotides are TGTGCCAGCTTAAGCGGGAGGGCCGGTGCCACTGAGCAGTTCTTC. This translates into CASLSGRAGATEQFF.

The V and J genes are TRBV11-3 and TRBJ2-4; tentatively, D is TRBD2 (7 bases). V shed 5 bases and J shed 5 bases, with 10 bases lying between them. The CDR3 length is 13 residues. Germline V gene sequence: CDR1 SGHNT, CDR2 YENEEA. CDR3 DNA: TGTGCCAGCAGCCGCGGGGGCGAAAACATTCAGTACTTC. It translates to CASSRGGENIQYF.

The chain is built from TRBV4-1 and TRBJ2-1; 11 bases line up with TRBD2. Trimming at V came to 4 bases and at J to 6 bases, leaving 5 bases not matched to a gene. The CDR3 is 15 amino acids. From germline, CDR1 is MGHRA and CDR2 YSYEKL. Written as DNA, the CDR3 is TGCGCCAGCAGCCTTAGCGGGGGGGCTATCAATGAGCAGTTCTTC. Amino acid sequence: CASSLSGGAINEQFF.

V is TRBV12-5 and J is TRBJ1-6, with D possibly matching TRBD1 (5 bases). Germline V CDR1 and CDR2: LGHNT, FRNRAP. CDR3 length equals 17 residues. V lost 0 bases and J 10 bases, leaving 19 bases between the germline ends. The CDR3 bases are TGTGCTAGTGGTTTGGTAGTGAGCAGGGAAGTGTGGTCACCCCTCCACTTT. Protein sequence: CASGLVVSREVWSPLHF.

This rearrangement joins TRBV5-1 to TRBJ2-7; D possibly corresponds to TRBD2 (7 bases). Germline loops: CDR1 SGHRS, CDR2 YFSETQ. V lost 3 bases and J lost 6, with 16 bases in between. This CDR3 has 14 amino acids. The CDR3: CASSWGGGRGEQYF. In nucleotides, the CDR3 is TGCGCCAGCAGCTGGGGGGGCGGCCGCGGCGAGCAGTACTTC.

V and J are TRBV5-1 and TRBJ2-5; 7 positions match TRBD2. CDR3 length: 15 amino acids. Germline V gene sequence: CDR1 SGHRS, CDR2 YFSETQ. The ends lost 7 bases at V and 2 bases at J; junction bases unmatched: 11. This CDR3 is CASVEQVGGQETQYF. The CDR3 DNA is TGCGCCAGCGTGGAACAGGTGGGGGGGCAAGAGACCCAGTACTTC. Together with reference TRBV5-1 and TRBJ2-5, the CDR3 gives the full variable domain: KAGVTQTPRYLIKTRGQQVTLSCSPISGHRSVSWYQQTPGQGLQFLFEYFSETQRNKGNFPGRFSGRQFSNSRSEMNVSTLELGDSALYLCASVEQVGGQETQYFGPGTRLLVL.

This chain joins TRBV27 and TRBJ2-5; TRBD1 agrees at 8 bases. Germline CDR1 MNHEY, CDR2 SMNVEV (reference sequence). The CDR3 loop spans 16 amino acids. V shed 0 bases and J 4 bases; nucleotides not matched to a gene: 7. This chain's CDR3 is CASSLSGLQGAETQYF. DNA for the CDR3: TGTGCCAGCAGTTTATCGGGACTCCAGGGGGCAGAGACCCAGTACTTC.

The chain joins TRBV19 to TRBJ1-2; D gene ambiguous. Germline V lookup: CDR1 LNHDA, CDR2 SQIVND (reference sequence). Trimming took 5 bases from V and 6 from J, leaving 13 bases between them. The CDR3 spans 13 residues. The CDR3 loop is CASSFPGGDGYTF. The CDR3 DNA sequence: TGTGCCAGTAGTTTTCCGGGCGGGGATGGCTACACCTTC.